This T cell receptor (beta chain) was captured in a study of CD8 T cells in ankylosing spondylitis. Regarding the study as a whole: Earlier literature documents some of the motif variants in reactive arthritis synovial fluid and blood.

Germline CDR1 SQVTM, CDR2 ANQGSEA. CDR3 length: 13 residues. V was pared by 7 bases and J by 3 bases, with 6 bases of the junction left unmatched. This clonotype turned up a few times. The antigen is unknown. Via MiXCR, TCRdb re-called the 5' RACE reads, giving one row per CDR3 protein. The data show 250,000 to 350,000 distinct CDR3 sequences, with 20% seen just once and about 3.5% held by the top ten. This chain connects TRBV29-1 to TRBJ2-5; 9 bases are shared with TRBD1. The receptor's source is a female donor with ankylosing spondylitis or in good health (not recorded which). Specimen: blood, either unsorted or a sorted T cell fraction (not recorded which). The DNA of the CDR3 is TGCAGCGGGCGGGACAGGGTAAAAGAGACCCAGTACTTC. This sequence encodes CSGRDRVKETQYF.